This T cell receptor beta chain is drawn from a study of OX40 agonist ivuxolimab in advanced cancers. Study results and limitations: More expanded clones were found, on average, in CD8+ than in CD4+ T cells. Partial responders receiving 0.1-3.0 mg/kg showed among the lowest clonal expansion.

With 7 bases removed from V and 7 bases from J, the gap between germline ends came to 11 bases. From germline, CDR1 is SNHLY and CDR2 FYNNEI. This CDR3 spans 12 amino acids. Profiling relied on immunoSEQ multiplex PCR, and the TCRdb table lists in-frame clones only, not all of them. The repertoire holds about 70,000 clones, with around 88% as singletons. Comment on this clone: Its matching antigen is unknown.

The chain couples TRBV2 to TRBJ2-1; tentative D call: TRBD2 (6 bases). The sequence derives from an adult with an advanced solid tumor such as melanoma, head and neck, liver or kidney cancer. Sequences were derived from CD4+ or CD8+ T cells sorted from blood, sampled in a trial of the OX40 agonist ivuxolimab. CDR3 DNA sequence: TGTGCCAGCATGGAGGGGAGAAATGAGCAGTTCTTC. Translated: CASMEGRNEQFF.